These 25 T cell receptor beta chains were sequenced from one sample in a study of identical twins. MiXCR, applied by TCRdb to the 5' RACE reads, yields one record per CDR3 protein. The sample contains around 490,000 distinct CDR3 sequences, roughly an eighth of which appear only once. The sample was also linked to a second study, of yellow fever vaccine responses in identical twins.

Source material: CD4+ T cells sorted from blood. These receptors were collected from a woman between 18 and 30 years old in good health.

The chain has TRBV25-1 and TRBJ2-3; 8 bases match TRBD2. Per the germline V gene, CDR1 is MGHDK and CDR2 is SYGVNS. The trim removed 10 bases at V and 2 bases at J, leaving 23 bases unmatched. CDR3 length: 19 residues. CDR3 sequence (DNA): TGTGCCATCAGCCCGGGACTAGTGTCCGCGTTGCAAACCACAGATACGCAGTATTTT. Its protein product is CAISPGLVSALQTTDTQYF. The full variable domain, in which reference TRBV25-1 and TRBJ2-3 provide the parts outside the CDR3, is EADIYQTPRYLVIGTGKKITLECSQTMGHDKMYWYQQDPGMELHLIHYSYGVNSTEKGDLSSESTVSRIRTEHFPLTLESARPSHTSQYLCAISPGLVSALQTTDTQYFGPGTRLTVL.

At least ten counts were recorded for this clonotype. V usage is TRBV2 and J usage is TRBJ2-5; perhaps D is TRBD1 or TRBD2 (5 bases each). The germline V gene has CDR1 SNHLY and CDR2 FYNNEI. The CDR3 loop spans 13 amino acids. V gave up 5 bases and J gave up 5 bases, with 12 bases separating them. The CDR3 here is CASSPGTEETQYF. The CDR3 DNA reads TGTGCCAGCAGTCCCGGGACGGAGGAGACCCAGTACTTC.

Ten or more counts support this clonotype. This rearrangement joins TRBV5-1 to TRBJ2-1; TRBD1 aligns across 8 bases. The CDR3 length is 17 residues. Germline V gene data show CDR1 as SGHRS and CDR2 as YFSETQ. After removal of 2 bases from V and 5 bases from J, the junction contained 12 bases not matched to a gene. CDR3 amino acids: CASSFLPDRVRNNEQFF. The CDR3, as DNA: TGCGCCAGCAGCTTTTTACCGGACAGGGTTAGAAACAATGAGCAGTTCTTC.

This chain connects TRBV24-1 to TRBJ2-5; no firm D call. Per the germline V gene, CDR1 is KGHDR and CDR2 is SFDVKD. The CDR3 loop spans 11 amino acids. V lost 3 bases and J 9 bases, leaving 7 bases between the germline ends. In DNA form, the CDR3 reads TGTGCCACCAGTGATACCGCGGCCCAGTACTTC. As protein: CATSDTAAQYF.

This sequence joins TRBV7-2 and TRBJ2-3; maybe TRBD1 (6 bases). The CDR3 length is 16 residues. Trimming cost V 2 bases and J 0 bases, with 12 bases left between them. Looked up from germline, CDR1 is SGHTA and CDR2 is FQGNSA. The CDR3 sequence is CASSLLAQGSTDTQYF. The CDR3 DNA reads TGTGCCAGCAGCTTACTGGCCCAGGGGAGCACAGATACGCAGTATTTT.

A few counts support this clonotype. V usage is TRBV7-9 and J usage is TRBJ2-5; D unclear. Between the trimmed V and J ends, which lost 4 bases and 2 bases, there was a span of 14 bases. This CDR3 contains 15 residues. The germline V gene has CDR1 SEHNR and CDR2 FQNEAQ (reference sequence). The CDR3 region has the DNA TGTGCCAGCAGCTCCCGAGCTAGACTTCAAGAGACCCAGTACTTC. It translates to CASSSRARLQETQYF.

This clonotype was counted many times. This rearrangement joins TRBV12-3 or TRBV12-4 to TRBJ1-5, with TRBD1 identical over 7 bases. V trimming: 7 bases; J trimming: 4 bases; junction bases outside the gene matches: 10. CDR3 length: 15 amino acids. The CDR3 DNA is TGTGCCAGCACCTACTTAGACAGGGAAAATCAGCCCCAGCATTTT. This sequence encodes CASTYLDRENQPQHF.

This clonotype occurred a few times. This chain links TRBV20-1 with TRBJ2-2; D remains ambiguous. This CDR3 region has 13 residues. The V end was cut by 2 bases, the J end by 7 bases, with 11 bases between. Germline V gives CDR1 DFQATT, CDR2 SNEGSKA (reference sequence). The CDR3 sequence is CSARYMGIGELFF. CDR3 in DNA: TGCAGTGCTAGATATATGGGGATCGGGGAGCTGTTTTTT.

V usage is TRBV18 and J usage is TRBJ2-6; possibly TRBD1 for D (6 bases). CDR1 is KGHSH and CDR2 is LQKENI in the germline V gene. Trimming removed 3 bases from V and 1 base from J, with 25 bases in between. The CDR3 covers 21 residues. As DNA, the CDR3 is TGTGCCAGCTCACCGAAGGACAGCCTTTATGAGATCAAATCTGGGGCCAACGTCCTGACTTTC. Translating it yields CASSPKDSLYEIKSGANVLTF.

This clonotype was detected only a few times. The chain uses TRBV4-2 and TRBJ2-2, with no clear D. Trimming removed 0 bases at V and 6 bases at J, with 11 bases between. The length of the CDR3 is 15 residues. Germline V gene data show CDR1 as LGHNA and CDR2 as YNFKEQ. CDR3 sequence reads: CASSQDRPGPGELFF. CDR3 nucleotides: TGTGCCAGCAGCCAAGATAGGCCAGGCCCCGGGGAGCTGTTTTTT.

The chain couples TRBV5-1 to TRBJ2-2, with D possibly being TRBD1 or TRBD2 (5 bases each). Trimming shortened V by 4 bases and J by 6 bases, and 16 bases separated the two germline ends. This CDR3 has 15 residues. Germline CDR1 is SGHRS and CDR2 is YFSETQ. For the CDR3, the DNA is TGCGCCAGCAGCCCACGGACGGGGCACGCCGGGGAGCTGTTTTTT. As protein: CASSPRTGHAGELFF.

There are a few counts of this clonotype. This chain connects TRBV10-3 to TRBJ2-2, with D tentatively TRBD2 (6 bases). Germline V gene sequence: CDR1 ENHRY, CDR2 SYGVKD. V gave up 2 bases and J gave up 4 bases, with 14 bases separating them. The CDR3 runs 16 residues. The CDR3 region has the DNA TGTGCCATCAGTGAGAGAGCGGGTCCCATCACCGGGGAGCTGTTTTTT. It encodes CAISERAGPITGELFF.

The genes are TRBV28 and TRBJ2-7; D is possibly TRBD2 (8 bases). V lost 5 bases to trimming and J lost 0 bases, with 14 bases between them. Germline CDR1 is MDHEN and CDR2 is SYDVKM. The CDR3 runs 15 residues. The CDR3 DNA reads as TGTGCCAGCAGTCCGGGAGGGGACAGCTCCTACGAGCAGTACTTC. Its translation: CASSPGGDSSYEQYF. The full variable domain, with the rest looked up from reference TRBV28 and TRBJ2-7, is DVKVTQSSRYLVKRTGEKVFLECVQDMDHENMFWYRQDPGLGLRLIYFSYDVKMKEKGDIPEGYSVSREKKERFSLILESASTNQTSMYLCASSPGGDSSYEQYFGPGTRLTVT.

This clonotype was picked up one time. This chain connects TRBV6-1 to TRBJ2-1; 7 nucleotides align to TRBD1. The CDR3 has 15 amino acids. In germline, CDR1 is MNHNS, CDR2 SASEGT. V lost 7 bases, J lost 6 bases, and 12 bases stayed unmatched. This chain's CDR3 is CASTTTGIFSNEQFF. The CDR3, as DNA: TGTGCCAGCACCACGACAGGGATTTTTTCCAATGAGCAGTTCTTC.

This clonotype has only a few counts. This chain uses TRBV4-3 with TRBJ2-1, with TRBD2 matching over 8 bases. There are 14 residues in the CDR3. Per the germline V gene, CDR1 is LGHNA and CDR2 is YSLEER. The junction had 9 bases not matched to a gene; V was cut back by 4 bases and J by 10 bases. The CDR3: CASSRGLVSYEQFF. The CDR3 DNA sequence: TGCGCCAGCAGCCGGGGACTAGTATCTTACGAGCAGTTCTTC.

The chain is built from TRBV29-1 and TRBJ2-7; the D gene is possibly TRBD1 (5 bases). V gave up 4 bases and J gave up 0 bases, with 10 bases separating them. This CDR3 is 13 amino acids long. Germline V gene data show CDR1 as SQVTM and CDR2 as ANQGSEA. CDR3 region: CSVVGDLSYEQYF. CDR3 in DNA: TGCAGCGTTGTAGGGGATCTCTCCTACGAGCAGTACTTC.

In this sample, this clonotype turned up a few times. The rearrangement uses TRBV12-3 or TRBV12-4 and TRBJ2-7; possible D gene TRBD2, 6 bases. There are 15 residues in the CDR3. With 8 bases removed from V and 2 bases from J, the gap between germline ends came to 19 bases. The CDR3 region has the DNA TGTGCCAGCTCCCGTCGAGGCGGGGCGGCCTACGAGCAGTACTTC. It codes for CASSRRGGAAYEQYF.

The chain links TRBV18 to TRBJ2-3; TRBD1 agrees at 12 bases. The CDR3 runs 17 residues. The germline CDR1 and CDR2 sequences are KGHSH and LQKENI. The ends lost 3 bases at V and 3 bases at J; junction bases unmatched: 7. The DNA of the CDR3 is TGTGCCAGCTCACCGCCTTTGGGACAGGGGGCTACAGATACGCAGTATTTT. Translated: CASSPPLGQGATDTQYF.

This CDR3 reads CSVRTGLVEKLFF. Here the CDR3 DNA reads TGCAGCGTGAGGACAGGTCTTGTTGAAAAACTGTTTTTT. This chain uses TRBV29-1 with TRBJ1-4; 7 bases agree with TRBD1. The germline V gene encodes CDR1 SQVTM and CDR2 ANQGSEA. The CDR3 is 13 amino acids. V shed 6 bases and J 7 bases; nucleotides not matched to a gene: 8. The full variable domain, in which reference TRBV29-1 and TRBJ1-4 provide the parts outside the CDR3, is SAVISQKPSRDICQRGTSLTIQCQVDSQVTMMFWYRQQPGQSLTLIATANQGSEATYESGFVIDKFPISRPNLTFSTLTVSNMSPEDSSIYLCSVRTGLVEKLFFGSGTQLSVL.

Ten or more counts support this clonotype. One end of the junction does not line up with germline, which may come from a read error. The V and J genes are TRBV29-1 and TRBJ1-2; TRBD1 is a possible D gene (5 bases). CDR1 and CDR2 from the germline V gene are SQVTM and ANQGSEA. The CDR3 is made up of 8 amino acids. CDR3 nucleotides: TGCAGCGTTGACGGGACGGCCTTC. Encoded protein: CSVDGTAF.

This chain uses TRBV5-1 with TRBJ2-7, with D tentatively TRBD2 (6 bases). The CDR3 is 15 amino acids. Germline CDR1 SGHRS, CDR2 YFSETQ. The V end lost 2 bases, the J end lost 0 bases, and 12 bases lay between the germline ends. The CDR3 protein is CASSFGTGVSYEQYF. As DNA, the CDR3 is TGCGCCAGCAGCTTCGGGACGGGAGTCTCCTACGAGCAGTACTTC.

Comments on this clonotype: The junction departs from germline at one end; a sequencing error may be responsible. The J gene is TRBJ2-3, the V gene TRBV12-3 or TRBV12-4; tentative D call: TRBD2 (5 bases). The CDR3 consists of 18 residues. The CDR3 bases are TGTACCAGCTGTTTAAGCGGTCGAGGACGGGGTGGGACAGATACGCAGTATTTT. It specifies CTSCLSGRGRGGTDTQYF.

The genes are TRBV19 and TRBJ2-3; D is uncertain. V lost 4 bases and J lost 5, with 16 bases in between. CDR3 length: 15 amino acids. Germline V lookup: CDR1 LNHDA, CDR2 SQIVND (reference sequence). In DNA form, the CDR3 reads TGTGCCAGTAGTACCCCTTCCGGTCTCAGAGATACGCAGTATTTT. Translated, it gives CASSTPSGLRDTQYF.

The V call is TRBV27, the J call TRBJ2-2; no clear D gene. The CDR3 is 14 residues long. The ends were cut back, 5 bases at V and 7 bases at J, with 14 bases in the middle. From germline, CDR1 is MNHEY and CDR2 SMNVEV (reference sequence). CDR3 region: CASSSSGHGGELFF. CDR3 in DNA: TGTGCCAGCAGTAGTTCCGGGCACGGCGGGGAGCTGTTTTTT.

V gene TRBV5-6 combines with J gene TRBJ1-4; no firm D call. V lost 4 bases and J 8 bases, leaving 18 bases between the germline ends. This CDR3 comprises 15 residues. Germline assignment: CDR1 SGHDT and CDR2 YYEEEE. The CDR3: CASSAGSQRVEKLFF. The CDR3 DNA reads TGTGCCAGCAGCGCAGGATCCCAAAGGGTCGAAAAACTGTTTTTT.